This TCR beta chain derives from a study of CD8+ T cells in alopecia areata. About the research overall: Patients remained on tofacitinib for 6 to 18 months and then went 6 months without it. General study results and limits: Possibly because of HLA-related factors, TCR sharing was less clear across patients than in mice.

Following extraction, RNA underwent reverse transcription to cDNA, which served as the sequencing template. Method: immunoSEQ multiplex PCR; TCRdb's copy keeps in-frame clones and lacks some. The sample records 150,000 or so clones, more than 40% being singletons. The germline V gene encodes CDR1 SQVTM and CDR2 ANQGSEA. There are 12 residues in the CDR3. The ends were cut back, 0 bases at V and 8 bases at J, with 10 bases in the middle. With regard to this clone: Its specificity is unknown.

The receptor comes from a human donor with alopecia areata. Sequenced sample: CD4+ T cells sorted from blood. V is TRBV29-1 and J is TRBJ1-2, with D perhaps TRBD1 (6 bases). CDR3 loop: CSVEDQGGGYTF. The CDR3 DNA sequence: TGCAGCGTTGAAGATCAAGGGGGGGGCTACACCTTC.